The rows below give T cell receptor beta chains drawn from one sample of a study of T cells in localized non-small cell lung cancer. TCRdb's copy holds only in-frame clones and misses some; the assay was immunoSEQ multiplex PCR. The top ten hold roughly 35% of the sample, which has fewer than 40,000 clones, less than 80% seen once. Sequenced material: peripheral blood, taken before any cancer treatment. These receptors were obtained from a male donor older than 55 with stage II squamous cell lung carcinoma. The CDR3 runs from the conserved cysteine through the conserved F or W. A D gene is named only where the DNA matches it firmly. A clone size is listed for some rows: how often the clone was seen (once, few, many), or a class if it is expanded.

TRBD2,TRBJ2-2,TRBV5-5,NA,TGTGCCAGCAGCTGGGGACTAGCGGGGCGGAACACCGGGGAGCTGTTTTTT,CASSWGLAGRNTGELFF
NA,TRBJ2-3,TRBV18,NA,TGTGCCAGCTCACCACAAGATACGCAGTATTTT,CASSPQDTQYF
TRBD1,TRBJ1-2,TRBV7-9,NA,TGTGCCAGCAGCTTTCCGGGACAGGGAATAGGCTACACCTTC,CASSFPGQGIGYTF
NA,TRBJ2-5,TRBV18,NA,TGTGCCAGCTCACCAAACGCAGGGAAAATAGGAGAGACCCAGTACTTC,CASSPNAGKIGETQYF
TRBD2,TRBJ2-7,TRBV2,few,TGTGCCAGCGGGGGACTATCTAGCTCTTACGAGCAGTACTTC,CASGGLSSSYEQYF
TRBD2,TRBJ2-7,TRBV18,NA,TGTGCCAGCTCCCCGGGACTAGCGGGGGAGGTTCAGAACTTC,CASSPGLAGEVQNF
NA,TRBJ1-5,TRBV6-5,few,TGTGCCAGCAGTTACTCAGGGGGTTGGGATCAGCCCCAGCATTTT,CASSYSGGWDQPQHF
NA,TRBJ1-2,TRBV2,NA,TGTGCCAGCAGACCGGACAACTATGGCTACACCTTC,CASRPDNYGYTF
NA,TRBJ2-3,TRBV21-1,NA,TGTGCCAGCAGCACAATTGGGGATAGCGGACTGGCGGATACGCAGTATTTT,CASSTIGDSGLADTQYF
NA,TRBJ2-3,TRBV15,NA,TGTGCCACCAGCTTCGGAACGGTCACAGATACGCAGTATTTT,CATSFGTVTDTQYF